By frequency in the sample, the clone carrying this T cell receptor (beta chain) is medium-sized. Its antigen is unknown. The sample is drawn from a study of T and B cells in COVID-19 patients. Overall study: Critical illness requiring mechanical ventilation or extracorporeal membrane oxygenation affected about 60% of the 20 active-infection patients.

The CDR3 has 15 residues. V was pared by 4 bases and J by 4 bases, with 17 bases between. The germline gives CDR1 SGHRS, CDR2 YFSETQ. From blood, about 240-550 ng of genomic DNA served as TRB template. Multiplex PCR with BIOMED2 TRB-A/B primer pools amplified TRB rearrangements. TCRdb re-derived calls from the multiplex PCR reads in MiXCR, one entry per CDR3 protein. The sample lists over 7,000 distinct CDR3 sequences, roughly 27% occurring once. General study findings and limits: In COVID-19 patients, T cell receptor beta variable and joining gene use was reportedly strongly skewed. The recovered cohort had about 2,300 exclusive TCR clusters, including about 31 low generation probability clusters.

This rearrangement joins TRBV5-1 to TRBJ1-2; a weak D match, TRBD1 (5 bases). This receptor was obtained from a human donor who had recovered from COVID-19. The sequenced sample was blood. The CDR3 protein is CASSPDHSRGYGYTF. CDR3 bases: TGCGCCAGCAGCCCCGATCACAGTAGGGGCTATGGCTACACCTTC.